The entry below describes one T cell receptor (beta chain). Its specificity is not known. At one end the junction does not follow the germline gene, possibly because of a read error. Three rounds of nested PCR, following a modified ARM-PCR protocol, produced the TCRbeta library. TCRdb called the multiplex PCR reads again in MiXCR, with one record for every CDR3 protein. The sample includes some 90,000 distinct CDR3 sequences, 61% of them seen just once. This entry is derived from a study of tumor and adjacent non-tumor tissue in lung cancer. Study information: Patients were aged roughly 31 to 76, approximately ten men and roughly 5 women, stage I to III. On average, productive TCRbeta reads reached around 4 million per sample. Study observations and caveats: Tumor tissue had significantly higher TCR diversity than normal lung.

The template was RNA from unsorted bulk tissue. The CDR3 covers 13 residues. Germline V CDR1 and CDR2: SGHAT, FQNNGV. V gene TRBV11-2 combines with J gene TRBJ2-7, with 7 positions matching TRBD1. Sequenced input: lung tumor tissue. The clonotype comes from a man in his 70s with non-small cell lung cancer. DNA of the CDR3: TGTGCCATCAGCGCGGACAGGTCCTACGAAGAGTACTTC. Translation gives CAISADRSYEEYF. Full variable domain (missing parts from reference TRBV11-2 and TRBJ2-7): EAGVAQSPRYKIIEKRQSVAFWCNPISGHATLYWYQQILGQGPKLLIQFQNNGVVDDSQLPKDRFSAERLKGVDSTLKIQPAKLEDSAVYLCAISADRSYEEYFGPGTRLTVT.